Listed below are T cell receptor beta chains from one sample, sequenced in a study of blood T cell repertoires in COVID-19. Repertoires were generated with immunoSEQ multiplex PCR, while TCRdb's copy carries only in-frame clones and drops some. This table holds tens of thousands of clones, over 90% found once. Sequenced input: peripheral blood. The receptors stem from a human donor in a cohort sampled during active COVID-19. Each CDR3 is given with its conserved first and last residue. D genes are given only for firm matches. Only some rows state a clone size, as once, few, many or a class for expanded clones.

D gene | CDR3 length | clone size | J gene | V gene | CDR3 DNA | CDR3 protein
TRBD2 | 16 | NA | TRBJ2-3 | TRBV3-1/TRBV3-2 | TGTGCCAGCAGCCCTCTAGCGGGGTCGAGCACAGATACGCAGTATTTT | CASSPLAGSSTDTQYF
NA | 15 | NA | TRBJ2-7 | TRBV2 | TGTGCCAGCAGGAGCCAGCAAACTAGGGCGGGCGAGCAGTACTTC | CASRSQQTRAGEQYF
TRBD1 | 12 | NA | TRBJ1-6 | TRBV7-2 | TGTGCCAGCAGCTCATACCGGGACAGGGCCTTTTTT | CASSSYRDRAFF
NA | 15 | NA | TRBJ2-3 | TRBV10-3 | TGTGCCATCAAGCAAAGGGACATCAGCACAGATACGCAGTATTTT | CAIKQRDISTDTQYF
NA | 11 | NA | TRBJ2-7 | TRBV3-1/TRBV3-2 | TGTGCCAGCAGCCAAGACGGGTGCGTGTACTTC | CASSQDGCVYF
NA | 16 | NA | TRBJ2-1 | TRBV5-5 | TGTGCCAGCAGCCGGGACTCTGGGAGCTCCTACAATGAGCAGTTCTTC | CASSRDSGSSYNEQFF
TRBD2 | 14 | NA | TRBJ2-7 | TRBV9 | TGTGCCAGCAGCCCGGGACTAGCGAAGTACGAGCAGTACTTC | CASSPGLAKYEQYF
NA | 16 | NA | TRBJ1-6 | TRBV30 | TGTGCCTGGAGTCGAGGACAGAACCCATATAATTCACCCCTCCACTTT | CAWSRGQNPYNSPLHF
NA | 16 | few | TRBJ1-2 | TRBV19 | TGTGCCAGTAGTATAACCCCTTGGAGGCTCAACTATGGCTACACCTTC | CASSITPWRLNYGYTF
NA | 13 | NA | TRBJ2-5 | TRBV5-1 | TGCGCCAGCAGCTTGGTTCAGGGAGAGACCCAGTACTTC | CASSLVQGETQYF
NA | 13 | NA | TRBJ2-7 | TRBV7-6 | TGTGCCAGCGCCGGCCAGGGGAGATACGAGCAGTACTTC | CASAGQGRYEQYF
TRBD2 | 18 | NA | TRBJ2-7 | TRBV3-1/TRBV3-2 | TGTGCCAGCAGCCCCAATTCCAACAGACTAGCGGGAGGGTACGAGCAGTACTTC | CASSPNSNRLAGGYEQYF
TRBD1 | 17 | NA | TRBJ1-5 | TRBV5-6 | TGTGCCAGCAGCCTCACGAAAGACAGGGATTGGAATCAGCCCCAGCATTTT | CASSLTKDRDWNQPQHF
NA | 15 | NA | TRBJ2-3 | TRBV5-4 | TGTGCCAGCAGCTTGACTAGCATGTCCACAGATACGCAGTATTTT | CASSLTSMSTDTQYF
NA | 12 | NA | TRBJ2-1 | TRBV6-2/TRBV6-3 | TGTGCCAGCAGTTCATTCGGGAAAGAGCAGTTCTTC | CASSSFGKEQFF
TRBD1 | 16 | NA | TRBJ1-5 | TRBV5-5 | TGTGCCAGCAGTACCGGGACAGGGGGGCACAATCAGCCCCAGCATTTT | CASSTGTGGHNQPQHF
TRBD1 | 14 | NA | TRBJ1-1 | TRBV18 | TGTGCCAGCTCTCGGACAGGGGTAATCACTGAAGCTTTCTTT | CASSRTGVITEAFF
TRBD1 | 14 | NA | TRBJ2-5 | TRBV5-1 | TGCGCCAGCAGCCCCGGGACAGACTGGGAGACCCAGTACTTC | CASSPGTDWETQYF
NA | 15 | NA | TRBJ2-3 | TRBV6-4 | TGTGCCAGCAGTGACTCTAGCGCCGCCACAGATACGCAGTATTTT | CASSDSSAATDTQYF
TRBD2 | 15 | NA | TRBJ2-5 | TRBV30 | TGTGCCTGGAGTGGAGCTAGCGGGGGGCAAGAGACCCAGTACTTC | CAWSGASGGQETQYF
NA | 15 | NA | TRBJ1-1 | TRBV7-6 | TGTGCCAGCAGCCTACATAGCGGCCGGTTCGGTGAGGCTTTCTTT | CASSLHSGRFGEAFF
NA | 13 | NA | TRBJ1-2 | TRBV5-1 | TGCGCCAGCGGATACATGGCGGCTTATGGCTACACCTTC | CASGYMAAYGYTF
TRBD1 | 14 | NA | TRBJ1-4 | TRBV9 | TGTGCCAGCAGCCAAGGACAGGGAGGGGAAAAACTGTTTTTT | CASSQGQGGEKLFF
TRBD2 | 15 | NA | TRBJ2-3 | TRBV4-2 | TGTGCCAGCAGCCAAGCGGGGGGGAGCACAGATACGCAGTATTTT | CASSQAGGSTDTQYF
NA | 16 | once | TRBJ1-5 | TRBV4-1 | TGCGCCAGCAGCCAAGAACAGACAGGCCGCAATCAGCCCCAGCATTTT | CASSQEQTGRNQPQHF
TRBD2 | 14 | NA | TRBJ2-1 | TRBV18 | TGTGCCAGCTCACAACTAGCGGGATTCAATGAGCAGTTCTTC | CASSQLAGFNEQFF
NA | 14 | NA | TRBJ2-6 | TRBV7-8 | TGTGCCAGCAGCCCATCCTCTGGGGCCAACGTCCTGACTTTC | CASSPSSGANVLTF
NA | 18 | NA | TRBJ1-6 | TRBV10-1 | TGCGCCAGCAGTGATTTCGGGCCGGGAGCCGATTTTAGATCACCCCTCCACTTT | CASSDFGPGADFRSPLHF
TRBD2 | 15 | NA | TRBJ2-7 | TRBV4-1 | TGCGCCAGCAGCCGGGGGACTAGCGGAACCTACGAGCAGTACTTC | CASSRGTSGTYEQYF
TRBD1 | 14 | NA | TRBJ2-7 | TRBV7-9 | TGTGCCAGCAGCTCACAGGGGGCGCTCTACGAGCAGTACTTC | CASSSQGALYEQYF
NA | 15 | few | TRBJ2-6 | TRBV15 | TGTGCCACCAGCAGAGTTTCTCCTGGGGCCAACGTCCTGACTTTC | CATSRVSPGANVLTF
NA | 12 | NA | TRBJ2-7 | TRBV29-1 | TGCAGCGTTAGTAGCGGTTCCTACGAGCAGTACTTC | CSVSSGSYEQYF